The entry below describes one T cell receptor beta chain. What it binds is not known. The source of the sample is a study of cytomegalovirus exposure and HLA in healthy donors. PCR used 60 Vbeta primers and 13 Jbeta primers. Data came from immunoSEQ multiplex PCR; TCRdb stores just in-frame clones and leaves some out. Of 75,000 to 90,000 clones listed, around 77% were seen once; the top ten hold less than 25%. Study-level findings and limits: A later examination showed that TCR association rates differed by HLA locus, with DRB1 most and HLA-C fewest. Presence/absence analyses assumed roughly uniform sequencing depth across donors.

Nominally healthy donors were sampled, though unrecorded immune exposures were likely. The sequenced sample consisted of PBMCs. The receptor was isolated from a woman aged 40 to 55 in good health and CMV-seropositive.

The CDR3 region is CASSRGTGWEETQYF. The CDR3 DNA is TGCGCCAGCAGCCGTGGGACAGGGTGGGAAGAGACCCAGTACTTC. V is TRBV5-1 and J is TRBJ2-5, with TRBD1 identical over 9 bases. V lost 4 bases and J lost 3; bases outside the gene matches: 7. Germline values: CDR1 SGHRS, CDR2 YFSETQ. The CDR3 contains 15 residues.